This entry is about one TCR beta chain. Only in-frame clones appear in the TCRdb table, and some are missing; sequencing was by immunoSEQ multiplex PCR. The sample lists 45,000 to 50,000 clones, 86% occurring once. The CDR3 extends over 12 amino acids. Germline assignment: CDR1 SNHLY and CDR2 FYNNEI. V was cut by 8 bases and J by 0 bases, with 5 bases left in between. This entry belongs to a study of blood T cell repertoires in COVID-19. The clonotype originates from a human donor in a cohort sampled during active COVID-19. The chain combines TRBV2 with TRBJ1-3; unclear D gene. The specimen was peripheral blood. The CDR3 DNA reads TGTGCCAGCTGCTACTCTGGAAACACCATATATTTT. This codes for CASCYSGNTIYF.